This T cell receptor (beta chain) came from a study of cytomegalovirus exposure and HLA in healthy donors. Study-level information: Out of 398 genotyped donors, roughly 83% belonged to the Caucasian-associated ancestry cluster. The study, taken as a whole, reports: Cytomegalovirus status, reportedly, was diagnosed with high specificity and sensitivity by the classifier. Accurate prediction of HLA-A and HLA-B alleles (for most subjects) was reportedly achieved from TCR beta sequences.

The CDR3 extends over 16 amino acids. Germline CDR1 is SGDLS and CDR2 is YYNGEE. V shed 2 bases and J shed 4 bases, with 16 bases lying between them. With regard to this clone: Its antigen is as yet unknown.

PCR amplification relied on 60 Vbeta primers (plus 13 Jbeta primers). Libraries were prepared by immunoSEQ multiplex PCR; TCRdb keeps only in-frame clonotypes and omits some of them. The sample has about 160,000 clones, around 88% seen once. The source of this sequence is a woman between 25 and 40 years old in good health and CMV-seronegative. The material sequenced was PBMCs. The chain recombines TRBV9 with TRBJ1-3; D call uncertain. In nucleotides, the CDR3 is TGTGCCAGCAGCGTGACGACGGTGGAGGGCGGAAACACCATATATTTT. This translates into CASSVTTVEGGNTIYF. Combining the CDR3 with reference TRBV9 and TRBJ1-3 gives the whole variable domain DSGVTQTPKHLITATGQRVTLRCSPRSGDLSVYWYQQSLDQGLQFLIQYYNGEERAKGNILERFSAQQFPDLHSELNLSSLELGDSALYFCASSVTTVEGGNTIYFGEGSWLTVV.